These T cell receptor beta chains were read from a single sample in a study of T cell responses to AZD1222 COVID-19 vaccine. Clones were sequenced by immunoSEQ multiplex PCR, and TCRdb holds only the in-frame ones, with some missing. Of about 92,000 clones in the sample, approximately 91% were seen once. The sample here was peripheral blood, taken on day 0 of AZD1222 vaccination. The receptors come from an adult in good health. The CDR3 runs from the conserved cysteine through the conserved F or W. Clone size is given for some rows only: seen once, a few or many times, or a class if the clone is expanded.

v_gene	abundance	j_gene	CDR3aa
TRBV9	NA	TRBJ2-7	CASSVATGGAYEQYF
TRBV11-2	NA	TRBJ2-1	CASKIVDNEQFF
TRBV9	NA	TRBJ1-4	CASSAGTGTNEKLFF
TRBV3-1/TRBV3-2	NA	TRBJ2-7	CASSQGSSYEQYF
TRBV11-2	NA	TRBJ2-2	CASSLMAGSGELFF
TRBV11-1	NA	TRBJ1-2	CASSPQGVRYGYTF
TRBV5-1	NA	TRBJ2-2	CASSNGVSNTGELFF
TRBV30	NA	TRBJ1-2	CAWTTQGFYGYTF
TRBV12-3/TRBV12-4	once	TRBJ2-2	CASTGGGELFF
TRBV7-3	NA	TRBJ2-1	CASSPGTAAYNEQFF
TRBV7-8	NA	TRBJ1-2	CASSFPGQGVDYGYTF
TRBV4-2	NA	TRBJ2-1	CASSQETSGFYNEQFF
TRBV27	NA	TRBJ1-5	CASSPGQTNQPQHF
TRBV6-1	NA	TRBJ1-4	CASSESPGSAGEKLFF
TRBV19	NA	TRBJ2-7	CASRERGRENEQYF
TRBV3-1/TRBV3-2	NA	TRBJ2-7	CASSQKGSGPYEQYF
TRBV21-1	once	TRBJ1-3	CASISTGTEGNTIYF
TRBV6-6	once	TRBJ2-2	CASRPGAGGGTGELFF
TRBV19	once	TRBJ1-1	CASSIYPGMREAFF
TRBV7-2	NA	TRBJ1-2	CASSLLRGGYTF
TRBV10-3	NA	TRBJ2-2	CAISHRENTGELFF
TRBV6-5	NA	TRBJ2-7	CASRPITMGDEQYF
TRBV2	once	TRBJ2-4	CASSTGAAGYVNIQYF
TRBV9	NA	TRBJ2-3	CASSPSGGSTDTQYF
TRBV9	NA	TRBJ2-1	CASSTSSYNEQFF
TRBV27	NA	TRBJ2-7	CASSLGTIYEQYF
TRBV27	NA	TRBJ2-1	CASSSSGGDNEQFF
TRBV6-4	NA	TRBJ2-5	CATSETGRGTQYF
TRBV6-1	few	TRBJ1-5	CASSDWAGAGSGYYDQPQHF
TRBV5-1	NA	TRBJ2-5	CASSLGTDGQETQYF
TRBV6-5	NA	TRBJ1-5	CASSYQVRGPQHF
TRBV6-6	NA	TRBJ1-5	CASGQGLHQPQHF
TRBV5-4	NA	TRBJ2-7	CASSLNIDYEQYF
TRBV28	NA	TRBJ2-1	CASSSTLAASYNEQFF